Below, one T cell receptor (beta chain) is given with its context. Compared with germline, one end of the junction differs, possibly owing to a read error. This sample is drawn from a study of blood T cell repertoires in COVID-19. Study in general: Nucleic acid was either cDNA or gDNA, and it came from T cells, B-cell-depleted T cells, or PBMCs.

Germline CDR1 SEHNR, CDR2 FQNEAQ (reference sequence). This CDR3 contains 14 residues. Using immunoSEQ multiplex PCR, the repertoire was profiled, and TCRdb retains in-frame clones only, with some absent. This sample has nearly 90,000 clones, with about nine tenths found just once. The specimen sequenced was peripheral blood. This receptor was identified in a man younger than 35 with COVID-19, enrolled during active disease. The chain has TRBV7-9 and TRBJ1-4; D perhaps matches TRBD1 (6 bases). CDR3 DNA: TGTGCCAGCAGCCGGGACACCGCTAATGAAAAACTGCTTTTT. Translating gives CASSRDTANEKLLF.